This T cell receptor (beta chain) appears in the sequencing data of a study of cytomegalovirus exposure and HLA in healthy donors. Points on this clone: The antigen remains unidentified.

The study, taken as a whole, reports: Prior analysis indicated that the majority of TCR beta V segments exhibited productivity approximately 87% or approximately 30% of the time. A missense DCLRE1C variant was associated with V- and J-gene trimming of TCR beta chains in a later analysis, and an independent cohort replicated the association.

PCR employed 60 Vbeta and 13 Jbeta primers. Method: immunoSEQ multiplex PCR; TCRdb's copy keeps in-frame clones and lacks some. The sample carries roughly 180,000 clones, approximately 88% recorded once. There are 14 residues in the CDR3. In germline, CDR1 is MNHEY, CDR2 SVGAGI. Trimming stripped 5 bases from V and 1 base from J, with 11 bases between. The clonotype was recovered from a young man in good health and CMV-seronegative. The chain combines TRBV6-5 with TRBJ2-5; no definite D call. Sequencing was performed on PBMCs. The CDR3 loop reads CASSGDWIQETQYF. CDR3 coding DNA: TGTGCCAGCAGTGGCGACTGGATCCAAGAGACCCAGTACTTC.